One sample yielded the 26 T cell receptor beta chains listed below, sequenced in a study of a mutant IDH1 vaccine in newly diagnosed glioma (dated by TCRdb to the early 2020s). Libraries were constructed by the immunoSEQ multiplex PCR assay. TCRdb provides this immuneACCESS table in a form limited to in-frame rearrangements. Some clones are lacking; in checked studies, under half of them reflect an unresolved V gene, and why the rest are absent is not known. This sample is represented by 50,000 or so clones; 84% of them were singletons. Of the sample, around 4.7% is held by the ten largest clones. The antigens of these receptors remain unknown. What this sample's time point label stands for: week 47, end of study. A 20-mer mutant IDH1 peptide at 300 micrograms in Montanide made up each vaccine dose, which was injected subcutaneously together with topical imiquimod. The sample consisted of PBMCs, taken from a glioma patient whose treatment included an IDH1 peptide vaccine. The receptors here all came from a woman in her twenties or thirties with glioma. Some clones in this sample may be carry-over from other donors' samples.

The genes are TRBV6-5 and TRBJ1-2, with D possibly TRBD1 on 6 matching bases. V lost 10 bases and J lost 3, with 18 bases in between. Germline CDR1 and CDR2: MNHEY and SVGAGI. The CDR3 has 14 residues. The CDR3 protein is CATTPGGAHYGYTF. DNA of the CDR3: TGTGCCACCACACCTGGGGGGGCGCACTATGGCTACACCTTC.

This clone is categorized as medium-sized (0.01 to 0.1%). In the same sample, other DNA sequences code for this CDR3. The V call is TRBV6-1, the J call TRBJ1-5, with D maybe TRBD1 (5 bases). Germline V gives CDR1 MNHNS, CDR2 SASEGT. This CDR3 spans 14 amino acids. Trimming shortened V by 0 bases and J by 6 bases, and 9 bases separated the two germline ends. This CDR3 is CASSEAGGAQPQHF. In DNA form, the CDR3 reads TGTGCCAGCAGTGAAGCGGGCGGGGCTCAGCCCCAGCATTTT.

The gene calls are TRBV7-9 and TRBJ2-5, with 8 bases lining up with TRBD1. This CDR3 region has 15 residues. Germline loops: CDR1 SEHNR, CDR2 FQNEAQ (reference sequence). The J segment lost 5 bases and the V segment lost 1 base, leaving 6 bases of the junction unmatched. DNA of the CDR3: TGTGCCAGCAGCTTAGGGGCAGGGGGCTTTGAGACCCAGTACTTC. Its translation is CASSLGAGGFETQYF.

The rearrangement uses TRBV2 and TRBJ1-5; D uncertain. The CDR3 spans 15 residues. Germline-derived CDR1 and CDR2 are SNHLY and FYNNEI. V lost 5 bases to trimming and J lost 5 bases, with 16 bases between them. The CDR3 here is CASSTERTWDQPQHF. CDR3 DNA sequence: TGTGCCAGCAGTACCGAACGGACCTGGGATCAGCCCCAGCATTTT.

The chain has TRBV19 and TRBJ1-4, with 8 nucleotides matching TRBD1. With V trimmed by 5 bases and J by 0 bases, 8 bases remained unmatched. Germline assignment: CDR1 LNHDA and CDR2 SQIVND (reference sequence). This CDR3 comprises 17 residues. CDR3 sequence: CASSSGTGRATNEKLFF. The CDR3 nucleotides read TGTGCCAGTAGTTCCGGGACAGGACGAGCAACTAATGAAAAACTGTTTTTT.

The chain is built from TRBV6-4 and TRBJ2-1; a weak D match, TRBD2 (7 bases). Deletions cut 6 bases from V and 10 bases from J, with 13 bases between. Germline V CDR1 and CDR2: MRHNA, SNTAGT. The CDR3 covers 12 residues. The CDR3 nucleotides are TGTGCCAGCAGCCCGGGGGGCCGAGAGCAGTTCTTC. Residues: CASSPGGREQFF.

The table lists this clone with a count of one. The V gene is TRBV19, the J gene TRBJ2-7; the D gene is possibly TRBD2 (6 bases). Per the germline V gene, CDR1 is LNHDA and CDR2 is SQIVND (reference sequence). The CDR3 is 14 amino acids. Deletions cut 2 bases from V and 3 bases from J, with 11 bases between. DNA of the CDR3: TGTGCCAGTAGTATAACGGGAGAAAGCTACGAGCAGTACTTC. Amino acids: CASSITGESYEQYF. The variable domain in full, completed from reference TRBV19 and TRBJ2-7, reads DGGITQSPKYLFRKEGQNVTLSCEQNLNHDAMYWYRQDPGQGLRLIYYSQIVNDFQKGDIAEGYSVSREKKESFPLTVTSAQKNPTAFYLCASSITGESYEQYFGPGTRLTVT.

The chain joins TRBV7-6 to TRBJ1-1, with a tentative D call TRBD1 (5 bases). CDR1 is SGHVS and CDR2 is FNYEAQ in the germline V gene. This CDR3 has 16 amino acids. Trimming took 3 bases from V and 0 from J, leaving 14 bases between them. CDR3 sequence (DNA): TGTGCCAGCAGCTTGGGGCGGATCGACATGAACACTGAAGCTTTCTTT. Its translation: CASSLGRIDMNTEAFF. The complete variable domain, with remaining parts taken from reference TRBV7-6 and TRBJ1-1, reads GAGVSQSPRYKVTKRGQDVALRCDPISGHVSLYWYRQALGQGPEFLTYFNYEAQQDKSGLPNDRFSAERPEGSISTLTIQRTEQRDSAMYRCASSLGRIDMNTEAFFGQGTRLTVV.

This clone was detected only once. The chain carries TRBV25-1 and TRBJ2-2; perhaps D is TRBD1 or TRBD2 (6 bases each). The CDR3 runs to 15 residues. The V and J ends lost 11 bases and 4 bases respectively, with 20 bases between them. The germline gives CDR1 MGHDK, CDR2 SYGVNS. The CDR3 reads CASDGGLGGTGELFF. The CDR3 nucleotides are TGTGCCTCCGATGGGGGGCTCGGAGGCACCGGGGAGCTGTTTTTT.

V gene TRBV30 combines with J gene TRBJ2-1; D is unclear. The CDR3 length is 13 residues. The V end was cut by 4 bases, the J end by 6 bases, with 13 bases between. The germline CDR1 and CDR2 sequences are GTSNPN and SVGIG (reference sequence). The CDR3 loop reads CAWIKDGLNEQFF. As DNA, the CDR3 is TGTGCCTGGATTAAGGACGGCCTCAATGAGCAGTTCTTC.

The chain uses TRBV2 and TRBJ2-7; TRBD1 is a possible D gene (5 bases). Germline V CDR1 and CDR2: SNHLY, FYNNEI. The length of the CDR3 is 16 residues. V dropped 4 bases and J dropped 2 bases, with 18 bases sitting between them. The CDR3 protein is CASSAGLGYGAYEQYF. The CDR3 DNA reads TGTGCCAGCAGTGCAGGGCTAGGATACGGAGCCTACGAGCAGTACTTC.

This clone has a single count. The chain links TRBV12-5 to TRBJ2-2; D may be TRBD1 or TRBD2 (6 bases each). The CDR3 length is 17 residues. The germline V gene encodes CDR1 LGHNT and CDR2 FRNRAP. Trimming removed 8 bases from V and 0 bases from J, with 19 bases in between. The CDR3 sequence: CASYWGAGSANTGELFF. The CDR3 nucleotides are TGTGCTAGTTACTGGGGGGCTGGCAGCGCGAACACCGGGGAGCTGTTTTTT.

This clone was picked up one time. V and J are TRBV7-8 and TRBJ2-2, with TRBD1 matching over 11 bases. The germline CDR1 and CDR2 sequences are SGHVS and FQNEAQ. The CDR3 contains 16 residues. J gave up 7 bases and V 4 bases, and 8 bases lay outside the gene matches. The CDR3 region is CASSWTGGWLVGELFF. The CDR3 DNA sequence: TGTGCCAGCAGCTGGACAGGGGGCTGGTTGGTCGGGGAGCTGTTTTTT. The full variable domain, with the rest looked up from reference TRBV7-8 and TRBJ2-2, is GAGVSQSPRYKVAKRGQDVALRCDPISGHVSLFWYQQALGQGPEFLTYFQNEAQLDKSGLPSDRFFAERPEGSVSTLKIQRTQQEDSAVYLCASSWTGGWLVGELFFGEGSRLTVL.

This clone was recorded once. This chain's CDR3 is CSVDRTGAGTEAFF. The CDR3 DNA is TGCAGCGTGGACCGAACAGGGGCAGGCACTGAAGCTTTCTTT. The rearrangement joins TRBV29-1 to TRBJ1-1; TRBD1 matches 7 bases. V trimming: 6 bases; J trimming: 4 bases; junction bases outside the gene matches: 11. Germline-derived CDR1 and CDR2 are SQVTM and ANQGSEA. CDR3 length: 14 residues.

The chain couples TRBV7-2 to TRBJ2-7, with D maybe TRBD1 (6 bases). The CDR3 has 15 amino acids. Trimming took 3 bases from V and 0 from J, leaving 12 bases between them. Germline V gene sequence: CDR1 SGHTA, CDR2 FQGNSA. The CDR3 reads CASSFSGVGSYEQYF. CDR3 nucleotide sequence: TGTGCCAGCAGCTTCTCAGGGGTGGGCTCCTACGAGCAGTACTTC.

As DNA, the CDR3 is TGCAGCGTGGCAGTATGGGGCGCGGACTATGGCTACACCTTC. As protein: CSVAVWGADYGYTF. The chain employs TRBV29-1 and TRBJ1-2, with D possibly being TRBD1 (5 bases). The CDR3 length is 14 residues. V dropped 6 bases and J dropped 3 bases, with 17 bases sitting between them. In germline, CDR1 is SQVTM, CDR2 ANQGSEA.

This chain uses TRBV5-4 with TRBJ1-1; 7 bases map to TRBD1. With V trimmed by 4 bases and J by 1 base, 4 bases remained unmatched. The CDR3 contains 14 residues. Germline lookup yields CDR1 SGHNT and CDR2 YYREEE (reference sequence). The DNA of the CDR3 is TGTGCCAGCAGCCGACAGGGACCGAACACTGAAGCTTTCTTT. Translated: CASSRQGPNTEAFF.

The rearrangement joins TRBV29-1 to TRBJ2-7; weak D call: TRBD2 (5 bases). V gave up 4 bases and J gave up 3 bases, with 16 bases separating them. The CDR3 is 14 amino acids. The V gene's germline CDR1 is SQVTM and CDR2 ANQGSEA. The CDR3 is CSVAPRSGNYEQYF. The CDR3 nucleotides are TGCAGCGTTGCCCCGAGGAGCGGCAACTACGAGCAGTACTTC.

The chain links TRBV29-1 to TRBJ2-7, with D possibly TRBD1 on 5 matching bases. Trimming pared 6 bases from V and 0 bases from J, leaving 9 bases between. Germline loops: CDR1 SQVTM, CDR2 ANQGSEA. The CDR3 length is 12 residues. The CDR3 DNA reads TGCAGCGTCTTCGACAGCTCCTACGAGCAGTACTTC. Its translation is CSVFDSSYEQYF.

In its sample, this clone was seen a few times. The gene calls are TRBV6-5 and TRBJ2-6; D is unresolved. V dropped 7 bases and J dropped 4 bases, with 5 bases sitting between them. CDR1 and CDR2 from the germline V gene are MNHEY and SVGAGI. The CDR3 is 12 amino acids. The CDR3 is CASKPGANVLTF. The CDR3 bases are TGTGCCAGCAAGCCCGGGGCCAACGTCCTGACTTTC.

The chain employs TRBV6-1 and TRBJ1-2; a possible D gene is TRBD1 (6 bases). The CDR3 extends over 14 amino acids. V lost 6 bases and J lost 5, with 16 bases in between. Germline CDR1 is MNHNS and CDR2 is SASEGT. CDR3 DNA sequence: TGTGCCAGCAGCGAATTCGGGGACACTTATGGCTACACCTTC. This translates into CASSEFGDTYGYTF.

The chain combines TRBV1 with TRBJ2-7; no check of the table's D call, TRBD2, against the DNA was made. TRBV1 is a listed pseudogene. The CDR3 sequence is 13 residues long. The CDR3 DNA reads as TGCACCAGCAGCCAAGTCGCCGTAGACGAGCAGTACTTC. Encoded protein: CTSSQVAVDEQYF.

This sequence joins TRBV6-5 and TRBJ1-2; possibly TRBD1 for D (6 bases). Germline lookup yields CDR1 MNHEY and CDR2 SVGAGI. V was clipped by 4 bases and J by 8 bases, with 17 bases between them. This CDR3 has 14 residues. The CDR3 region is CASSSYTGTKGYTF. Here the CDR3 DNA reads TGTGCCAGCAGTTCGTATACAGGGACAAAGGGCTACACCTTC.

The V and J genes are TRBV6-6 and TRBJ2-7, with 15 bases fitting TRBD2. This CDR3 is built from 15 residues. V dropped 7 bases and J dropped 6; count of bases not matched to a gene: 7. Germline V gives CDR1 MNHNY, CDR2 SVGAGI (reference sequence). The CDR3 nucleotides are TGTGCCAGCACCTTGGGACTAGCGGGAGGAGGCGAGCAGTACTTC. Translated, it gives CASTLGLAGGGEQYF.

The chain combines TRBV19 with TRBJ2-1, with D maybe TRBD2 (6 bases). Deletions cut 9 bases from V and 10 bases from J, with 10 bases between. Per the germline V gene, CDR1 is LNHDA and CDR2 is SQIVND (reference sequence). This CDR3 is built from 10 residues. For the CDR3, the DNA is TGTGCCAGCGGGAGAGGCGAGCAGTTCTTC. Its protein is CASGRGEQFF.

The rearrangement joins TRBV7-8 to TRBJ2-7, with TRBD2 identical over 7 bases. The CDR3 loop spans 17 amino acids. J gave up 3 bases and V 3 bases, and 14 bases lay outside the gene matches. CDR1 and CDR2 (germline): SGHVS, FQNEAQ. CDR3 in amino acids: CASSFRGAGEPFYEQYF. DNA for the CDR3: TGTGCCAGCAGCTTCAGAGGGGCGGGAGAGCCTTTCTACGAGCAGTACTTC.